The sequence of this TCR beta chain was determined in a study of T-cell memory formation after mild COVID-19. About the study: Largely, TCR clusters stayed within a single donor.

Using constant-segment primers, 5'RACE produced TCR alpha and TCR beta cDNA libraries carrying sample barcodes and UMIs. TCRdb independently ran MiXCR on the 5' RACE reads; one entry per CDR3 protein. The table lists about 560,000 distinct CDR3 sequences, roughly a fifth of them singletons. This TCR was sampled from an adult woman who had mild COVID-19 (a few samples of this study predate the infection). Cell type and time point are not known. The sequenced sample was PBMCs or a T cell subset sorted from them (not recorded which).

The CDR3 DNA is TGTGCCAGCAGCTTGGGGCAACACGAGAATGGCTACACCTTC. Protein sequence: CASSLGQHENGYTF. This chain links TRBV5-5 with TRBJ1-2, with D unresolved. Germline CDR1 and CDR2: SGHKS and YYEKEE (reference sequence). V was pared by 0 bases and J by 6 bases, with 12 bases between. CDR3 length: 14 amino acids.